This T cell receptor beta chain was retrieved from a study of blood T cell repertoires in COVID-19. Whole-study context: In each case, the material was cDNA or gDNA derived from T cells, B-cell-depleted T cells, or PBMCs.

How the authors handled the data: Quantification of nucleated cells was approximated via reference gene primer amplification. Measured with immunoSEQ multiplex PCR; TCRdb has only the in-frame clones, and not every one. V and J calls and clone size are those listed in that table; D and trimming were worked out from the DNA. The table includes about 74,000 clones, just under 85% detected once. Germline lookup yields CDR1 SGHTA and CDR2 FQGTGA. V gave up 1 base and J gave up 2 bases; unmatched junction bases: 7. The CDR3 sequence is 16 residues long. The rearrangement uses TRBV7-3 and TRBJ2-7; 8 nucleotides line up with TRBD1. The source of this sequence is an older man with acute or convalescent COVID-19. The sample comprised peripheral blood. CDR3 DNA: TGTGCCAGCAGCTTAAAAGACAGGGGAAGGGCCTACGAGCAGTACTTC. Translation gives CASSLKDRGRAYEQYF.